The sequence of this TCR beta chain was determined in a study of OX40 agonist ivuxolimab in advanced cancers. On this clone: Its target is unknown.

Assay used: immunoSEQ multiplex PCR; TCRdb lists only in-frame clones, some missing. The table has tens of thousands of clones, roughly 90% seen once; the top ten hold approximately 3.8%. General study results and limits: Among expanded peripheral T cells, antigen specificity went undetermined.

Per the germline V gene, CDR1 is LNHDA and CDR2 is SQIVND (reference sequence). The CDR3 loop spans 15 amino acids. The V segment lost 7 bases and the J segment 7 bases; nucleotides outside the gene matches: 10. This sequence joins TRBV19 and TRBJ2-1, with 10 bases identical to TRBD2. This specimen was CD4+ or CD8+ T cells sorted from blood, taken in a trial of the OX40 agonist ivuxolimab. This clonotype originated in an adult with an advanced solid tumor such as melanoma, head and neck, liver or kidney cancer. The CDR3 loop is CASKTPGTSANEQFF. CDR3 DNA: TGTGCCAGTAAAACCCCCGGGACTAGCGCAAATGAGCAGTTCTTC.